The text below deals with one T cell receptor beta chain. This clone showed up many times. The specificity of this receptor is unknown. No much larger clone is present one base from it, and per-base qualities are unavailable. From each donor, a single peripheral blood sample of approximately 120 mL on average was drawn into heparinised tubes. A BD FACSAria II was used to sort naive, central memory, regulatory and stem cell-like memory CD4+ T cells with a panel that included CD45RO, CCR7, CD25, CD127, CD95 and CD27. A purity above 98% was achieved for all sorted populations. PBMCs were isolated right away by Lymphoprep density gradient centrifugation and were stained directly, without culture. So that batch effects would be minimized, each experiment stained and sorted samples in pairs, pairing one healthy donor with one patient. From a lookup of the germline V gene (reference sequence), CDR1 and CDR2 are SGHNT and YYREEE. V is trimmed back by 4 bases and J by 7 bases, and the junction contains 12 bases that no gene match accounts for. Reading from cysteine to phenylalanine, the CDR3 counts 16 amino acids. The only DNA kept is the CDR3, 48 bases in frame from the first base.

The entire isolated RNA was reverse transcribed using the High Capacity cDNA Reverse Transcription Kit, and thus expressed TCRB transcripts were sequenced. Deep immunoSEQ sequencing was applied to naive, central memory and regulatory T cell samples, giving an average of roughly 3.5 million total reads per sample. Sorted cells were lysed in RLT buffer, and RNA was extracted using DNase-treated RNeasy Micro or Mini kits according to cell number. To prevent cross-contamination, every cell subset was processed on its own, while patient and healthy donor samples were processed together. The immunoSEQ multiplex PCR was used to amplify TCRB sequences from cDNA, generating 87-bp fragments that spanned the CDR3 region. Sequencing of the amplicons was done on the Illumina HiSeq platform. In the paper's pipeline: Synthetic template baselines were used to correct PCR bias computationally, reads within Hamming distance 2 were collapsed, and singletons that could not be merged were discarded. By aligning reads against IMGT, V, D and J genes, CDR3 length, and insertions or deletions at six rearrangement sites were assigned. Within each subset, clonotype counts were normalized to sorted cell number, after which true diversity and Gini coefficients were computed with the tcR R package. Repertoire sharing was quantified using the overlap coefficient calculated on TCRB nucleotide sequences. Here the immuneACCESS table is served through TCRdb, limited to in-frame sequences with V and J called. Missing clones are a known gap in these copies; in checked studies unresolved V genes cover under half, and the rest lacks a known reason. The V and J calls and clone size were taken over from that table, and D and trimming were inferred from the DNA. The sample contains more than 150,000 clones, about 9.1% of them found a single time. Under 2.5% of the sample goes to the ten largest clones.

The sample originates from a study of beta chain features in type 1 diabetes (dated by TCRdb to 2017 to 2018). Regarding the complete study: No differences in mean age, gender distribution, total cell number or subset yield were found between patients and healthy donors. Regulatory and stem cell-like memory subsets were obtained from only 8 patients and about 8 healthy donors, while naive and central memory subsets were obtained from all 30 or so donors. The study compared the TCRB repertoires of sorted circulating CD4+ T cell subsets in recently diagnosed type 1 diabetes patients with those in matched healthy donors. Across all samples, fewer than 110,000,000 sorted cells were examined, and cell number per subset correlated strongly with RNA yield.

General conclusions and limits of the study: Shorter templates might be favored by PCR, yet because patient and control samples were amplified and corrected together, any such skew would affect both groups equally. Naive, central memory and regulatory TCRB repertoires appeared to be more similar among patients than among healthy donors. Patients with type 1 diabetes made fewer insertions and deleted more nucleotides at VDJ recombination sites, implying thymic rearrangement abnormalities. HLA sub-analyses involved small numbers of individuals, so any influence of HLA type on TCRB rearrangement remained unresolved. Because cDNA rather than genomic DNA was sequenced, highly expressing activated cells could have been over-represented, although no difference in activation and CD3 levels was found between groups. In all four CD4+ subsets, TCRB CDR3 length was moderately but significantly shorter in type 1 diabetes patients.

This sequence was found in a woman between 18 and 29 years old in good health. Sequencing was done on a sample of central memory CD4+ T cells from blood. The V gene is TRBV5-4 and the J gene is TRBJ2-1, and 9 junction bases match TRBD2. The DNA is as follows: TGTGCCAGCAGCCTGGGGGGAGGCGGGGGGGCTAATGAGCAGTTCTTC. Its product reads: CASSLGGGGGANEQFF.